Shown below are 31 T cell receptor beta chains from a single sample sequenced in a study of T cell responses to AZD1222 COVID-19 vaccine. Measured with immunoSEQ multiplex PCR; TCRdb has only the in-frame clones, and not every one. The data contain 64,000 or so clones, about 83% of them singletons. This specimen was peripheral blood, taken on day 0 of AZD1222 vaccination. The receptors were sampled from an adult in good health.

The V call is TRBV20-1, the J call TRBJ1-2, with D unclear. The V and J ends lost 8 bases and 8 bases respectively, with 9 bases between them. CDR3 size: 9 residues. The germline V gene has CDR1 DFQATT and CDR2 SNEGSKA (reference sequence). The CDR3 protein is CSLSGGYTF. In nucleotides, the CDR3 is TGCAGTCTCTCGGGGGGCTACACCTTC.

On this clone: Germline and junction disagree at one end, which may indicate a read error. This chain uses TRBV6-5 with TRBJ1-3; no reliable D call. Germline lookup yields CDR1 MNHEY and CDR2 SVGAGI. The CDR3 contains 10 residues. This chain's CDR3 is CASSYSWGVF. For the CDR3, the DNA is TGTGCCAGCAGTTACTCCTGGGGAGTGTTT.

CDR3 in DNA: TGCGCCAGCCACCTGACCCATCGAGAGACCCAGTACTTC. It specifies CASHLTHRETQYF. The V gene is TRBV5-1, the J gene TRBJ2-5; D is unresolved. Looked up from germline, CDR1 is SGHRS and CDR2 is YFSETQ. V was trimmed by 7 bases and J by 4 bases, leaving 14 bases between them. The CDR3 runs 13 residues.

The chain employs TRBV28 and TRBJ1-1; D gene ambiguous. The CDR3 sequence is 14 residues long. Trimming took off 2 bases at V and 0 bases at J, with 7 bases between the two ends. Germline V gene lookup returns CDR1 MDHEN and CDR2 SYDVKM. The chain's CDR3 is CASSLVNLNTEAFF. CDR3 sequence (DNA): TGTGCCAGCAGTTTAGTGAACTTGAACACTGAAGCTTTCTTT.

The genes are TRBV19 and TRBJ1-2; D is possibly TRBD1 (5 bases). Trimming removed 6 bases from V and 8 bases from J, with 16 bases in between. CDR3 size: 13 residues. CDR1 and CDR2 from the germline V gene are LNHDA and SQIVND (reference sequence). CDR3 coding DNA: TGTGCCAGTAGGGAGACAGACTTGGGGGGCTACACCTTC. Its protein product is CASRETDLGGYTF.

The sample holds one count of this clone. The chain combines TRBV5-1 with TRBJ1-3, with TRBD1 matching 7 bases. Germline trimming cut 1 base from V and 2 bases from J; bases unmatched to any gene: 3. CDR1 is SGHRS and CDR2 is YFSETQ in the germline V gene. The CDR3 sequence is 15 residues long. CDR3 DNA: TGCGCCAGCAGCTTGAACGACAGGGCTGGAAACACCATATATTTT. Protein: CASSLNDRAGNTIYF. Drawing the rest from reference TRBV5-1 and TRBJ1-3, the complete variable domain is KAGVTQTPRYLIKTRGQQVTLSCSPISGHRSVSWYQQTPGQGLQFLFEYFSETQRNKGNFPGRFSGRQFSNSRSEMNVSTLELGDSALYLCASSLNDRAGNTIYFGEGSWLTVV.

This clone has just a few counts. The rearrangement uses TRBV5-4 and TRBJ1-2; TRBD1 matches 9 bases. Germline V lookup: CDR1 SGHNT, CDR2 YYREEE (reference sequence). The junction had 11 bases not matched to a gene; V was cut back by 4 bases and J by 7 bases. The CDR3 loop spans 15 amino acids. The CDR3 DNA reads TGTGCCAGCAGCCCCCGGACAGGGGATGTCTTTGGCTACACCTTC. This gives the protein CASSPRTGDVFGYTF.

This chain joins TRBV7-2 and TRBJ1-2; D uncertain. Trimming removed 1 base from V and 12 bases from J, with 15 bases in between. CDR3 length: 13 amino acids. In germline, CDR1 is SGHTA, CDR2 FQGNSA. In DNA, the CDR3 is TGTGCCAGCAGCTTAGAATCGAGCAGGCGTCACACCTTC. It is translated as CASSLESSRRHTF.

The DNA of the CDR3 is TGTGCCAGCAGCGTACAAGCGGCCAACACTGAAGCTTTCTTT. Translation: CASSVQAANTEAFF. The genes are TRBV9 and TRBJ1-1, with no clear D. Deletions cut 1 base from V and 2 bases from J, with 9 bases between. The CDR3 is 14 residues long. Germline V lookup: CDR1 SGDLS, CDR2 YYNGEE. The entire variable domain, with the rest obtained from reference TRBV9 and TRBJ1-1, is as follows: DSGVTQTPKHLITATGQRVTLRCSPRSGDLSVYWYQQSLDQGLQFLIQYYNGEERAKGNILERFSAQQFPDLHSELNLSSLELGDSALYFCASSVQAANTEAFFGQGTRLTVV.

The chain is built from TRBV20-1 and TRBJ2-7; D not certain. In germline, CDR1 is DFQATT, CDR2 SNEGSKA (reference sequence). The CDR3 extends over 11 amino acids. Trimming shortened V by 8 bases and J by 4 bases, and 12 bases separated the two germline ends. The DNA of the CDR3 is TGCAGTCCCAGACGACAATACGAGCAGTACTTC. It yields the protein CSPRRQYEQYF.

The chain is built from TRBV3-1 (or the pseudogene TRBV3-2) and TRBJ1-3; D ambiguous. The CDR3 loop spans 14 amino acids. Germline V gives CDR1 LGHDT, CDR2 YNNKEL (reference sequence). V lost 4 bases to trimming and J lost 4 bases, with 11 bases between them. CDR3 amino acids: CASSPYLGGNTIYF. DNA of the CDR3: TGTGCCAGCAGCCCTTACCTAGGGGGAAACACCATATATTTT.

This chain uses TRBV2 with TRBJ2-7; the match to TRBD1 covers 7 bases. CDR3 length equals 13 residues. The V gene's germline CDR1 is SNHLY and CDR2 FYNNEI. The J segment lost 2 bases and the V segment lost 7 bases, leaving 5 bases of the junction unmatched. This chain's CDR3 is CASKRDRPYEQYF. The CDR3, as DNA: TGTGCCAGCAAACGGGACAGACCCTACGAGCAGTACTTC.

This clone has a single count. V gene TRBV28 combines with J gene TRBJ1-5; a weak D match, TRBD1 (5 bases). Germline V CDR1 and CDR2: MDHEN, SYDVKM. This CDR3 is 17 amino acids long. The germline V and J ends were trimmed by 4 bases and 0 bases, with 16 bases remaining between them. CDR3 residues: CASSSHINRYSNQPQHF. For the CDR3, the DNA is TGTGCCAGCAGTTCCCACATCAACAGGTATAGCAATCAGCCCCAGCATTTT.

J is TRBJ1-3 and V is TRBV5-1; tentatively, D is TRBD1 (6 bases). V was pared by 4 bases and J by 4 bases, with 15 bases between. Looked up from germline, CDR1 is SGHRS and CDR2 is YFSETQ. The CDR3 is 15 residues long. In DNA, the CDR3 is TGCGCCAGCAGCCCAGGGGCCGTAAAGGGAAACACCATATATTTT. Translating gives CASSPGAVKGNTIYF.

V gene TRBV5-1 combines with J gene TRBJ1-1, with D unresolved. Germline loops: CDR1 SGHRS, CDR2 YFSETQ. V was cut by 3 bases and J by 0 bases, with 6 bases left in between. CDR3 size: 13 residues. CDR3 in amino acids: CASSSTVNTEAFF. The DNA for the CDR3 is TGCGCCAGCAGCTCAACAGTGAACACTGAAGCTTTCTTT.

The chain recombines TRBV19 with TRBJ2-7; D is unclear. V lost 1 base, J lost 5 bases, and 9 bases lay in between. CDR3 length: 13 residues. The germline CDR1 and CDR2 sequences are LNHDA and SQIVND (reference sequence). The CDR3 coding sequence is TGTGCCAGTAGTATAGGGTCAACCGACGAGCAGTACTTC. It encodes CASSIGSTDEQYF.

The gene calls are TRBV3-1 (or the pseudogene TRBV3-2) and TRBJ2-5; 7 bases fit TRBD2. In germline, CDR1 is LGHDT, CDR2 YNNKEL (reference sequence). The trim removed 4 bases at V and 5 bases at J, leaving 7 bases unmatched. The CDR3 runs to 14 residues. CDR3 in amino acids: CASSREGGGETQYF. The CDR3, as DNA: TGTGCCAGCAGCCGGGAGGGCGGGGGTGAGACCCAGTACTTC.

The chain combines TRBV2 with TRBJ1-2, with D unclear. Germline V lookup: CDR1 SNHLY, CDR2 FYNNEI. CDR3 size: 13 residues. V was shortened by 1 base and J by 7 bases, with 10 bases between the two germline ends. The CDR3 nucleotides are TGTGCCAGCAGTGAAGGCCCCTTCGGTGGCTACACCTTC. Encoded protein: CASSEGPFGGYTF.

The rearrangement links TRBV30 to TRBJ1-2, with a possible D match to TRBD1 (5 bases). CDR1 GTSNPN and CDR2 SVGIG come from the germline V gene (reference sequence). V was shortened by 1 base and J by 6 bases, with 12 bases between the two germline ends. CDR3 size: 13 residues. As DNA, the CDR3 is TGTGCCTGGAGTGAGTCCCAGGGCCATGGCTACACCTTC. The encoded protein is CAWSESQGHGYTF.

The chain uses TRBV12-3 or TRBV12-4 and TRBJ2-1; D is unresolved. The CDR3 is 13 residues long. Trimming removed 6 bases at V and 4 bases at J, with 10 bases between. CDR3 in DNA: TGTGCCAGCAGCTCCGACCATTACAATGAGCAGTTCTTC. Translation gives CASSSDHYNEQFF.

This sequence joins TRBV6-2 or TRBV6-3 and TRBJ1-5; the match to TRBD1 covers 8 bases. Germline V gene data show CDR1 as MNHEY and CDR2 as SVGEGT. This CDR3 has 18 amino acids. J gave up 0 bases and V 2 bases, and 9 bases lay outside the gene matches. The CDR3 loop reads CASSYIGTGGISNQPQHF. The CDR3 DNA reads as TGTGCCAGCAGTTACATAGGGACAGGCGGTATTAGCAATCAGCCCCAGCATTTT.

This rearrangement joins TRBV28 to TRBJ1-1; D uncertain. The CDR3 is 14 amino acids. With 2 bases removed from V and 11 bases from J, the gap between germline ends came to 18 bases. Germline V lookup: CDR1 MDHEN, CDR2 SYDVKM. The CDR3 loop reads CASSLPGPSREAFF. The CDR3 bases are TGTGCCAGCAGTTTACCCGGACCCTCTCGGGAGGCTTTCTTT.

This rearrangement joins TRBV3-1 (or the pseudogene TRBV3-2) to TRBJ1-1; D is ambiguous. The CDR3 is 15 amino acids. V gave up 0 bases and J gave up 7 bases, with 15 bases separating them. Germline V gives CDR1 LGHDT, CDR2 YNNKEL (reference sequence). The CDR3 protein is CASSQDPLRWDEAFF. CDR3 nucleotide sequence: TGTGCCAGCAGCCAAGATCCCCTACGCTGGGATGAAGCTTTCTTT.

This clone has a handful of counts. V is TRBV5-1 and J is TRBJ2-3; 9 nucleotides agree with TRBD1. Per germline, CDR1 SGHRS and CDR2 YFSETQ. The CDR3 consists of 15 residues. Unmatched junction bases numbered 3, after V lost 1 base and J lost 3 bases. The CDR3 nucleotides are TGCGCCAGCAGCTTGACAGGGGGCGAGACAGATACGCAGTATTTT. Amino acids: CASSLTGGETDTQYF.

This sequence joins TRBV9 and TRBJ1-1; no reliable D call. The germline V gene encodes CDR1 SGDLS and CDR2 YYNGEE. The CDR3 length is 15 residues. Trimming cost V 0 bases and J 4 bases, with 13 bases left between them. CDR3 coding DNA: TGTGCCAGCAGCGTAGGATCCAGGTTGCCCACTGAAGCTTTCTTT. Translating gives CASSVGSRLPTEAFF.

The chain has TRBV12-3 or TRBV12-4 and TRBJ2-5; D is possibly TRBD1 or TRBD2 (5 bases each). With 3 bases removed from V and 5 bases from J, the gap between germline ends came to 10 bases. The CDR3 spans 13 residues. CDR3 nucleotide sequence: TGTGCCAGCAGTTTTTGGGGACGGGAGACCCAGTACTTC. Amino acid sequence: CASSFWGRETQYF.

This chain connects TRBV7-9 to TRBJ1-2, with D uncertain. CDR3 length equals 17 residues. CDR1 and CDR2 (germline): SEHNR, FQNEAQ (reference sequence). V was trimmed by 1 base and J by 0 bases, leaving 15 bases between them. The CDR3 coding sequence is TGTGCCAGCAGCTTAGGCATTATAGGCAGAGCTAACTATGGCTACACCTTC. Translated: CASSLGIIGRANYGYTF.

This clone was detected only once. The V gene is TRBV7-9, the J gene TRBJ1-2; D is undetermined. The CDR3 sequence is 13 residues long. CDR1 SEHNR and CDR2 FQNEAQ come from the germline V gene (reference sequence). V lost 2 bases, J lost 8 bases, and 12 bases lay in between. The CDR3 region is CASSLQVMRGYTF. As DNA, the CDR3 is TGTGCCAGCAGCTTACAGGTTATGAGGGGCTACACCTTC.

For the CDR3, the DNA is TGTGCCAGCAGTTACTCGGGCGCCACGCCCCACCTGGAGCAGTTCTTC. Amino acid sequence: CASSYSGATPHLEQFF. This sequence joins TRBV6-6 and TRBJ2-1; no firm D call. The ends were cut back, 0 bases at V and 10 bases at J, with 19 bases in the middle. The CDR3 extends over 16 amino acids. Germline CDR1 and CDR2: MNHNY and SVGAGI (reference sequence).

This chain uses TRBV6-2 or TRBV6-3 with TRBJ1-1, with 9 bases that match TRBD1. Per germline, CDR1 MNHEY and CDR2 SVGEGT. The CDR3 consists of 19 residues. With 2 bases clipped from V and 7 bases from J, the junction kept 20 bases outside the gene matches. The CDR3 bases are TGTGCCAGCAGTTACCCTTCCCCAAAAGGTCGGACAGGGGTAGGTGAAGCTTTCTTT. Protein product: CASSYPSPKGRTGVGEAFF.

The CDR3 nucleotides read TGTGCCACCAGTGATTGGGGAGTACAAGAGACCCAGTACTTC. As protein: CATSDWGVQETQYF. The V and J genes are TRBV24-1 and TRBJ2-5; D is possibly TRBD2 (5 bases). Germline-derived CDR1 and CDR2 are KGHDR and SFDVKD. The CDR3 covers 14 residues. With 2 bases removed from V and 2 bases from J, the gap between germline ends came to 8 bases.